The 32 T cell receptor beta chains presented below share a single source sample, sequenced in a study of T cell repertoires in cytomegalovirus infection. TCRdb ran MiXCR on the reads and lists one entry per CDR3 protein. The table lists about 450,000 distinct CDR3 sequences, roughly 31% of them singletons. The sequencing sample was made of PBMCs. The receptors come from a human donor in good health (CMV status not recorded). Some clones in this sample may be carry-over from other donors' samples.

The V gene is TRBV6-8, the J gene TRBJ2-4, with 12 bases that match TRBD1. The trim removed 2 bases at V and 2 bases at J, leaving 4 bases unmatched. CDR1 is MNHGY, CDR2 SAAAGT, per germline. The CDR3 has 17 amino acids. The CDR3 region has the DNA TGTGCCAGCAGTTACGAGGGACAGGGGGCTTCCAAAAACATTCAGTACTTC. Translation: CASSYEGQGASKNIQYF.

This clonotype was seen a few times. The rearrangement uses TRBV5-1 and TRBJ1-2, with 8 bases aligning to TRBD1. The V segment lost 4 bases and the J segment 2 bases; nucleotides outside the gene matches: 4. Germline V gene lookup returns CDR1 SGHRS and CDR2 YFSETQ. The CDR3 totals 14 residues. The CDR3: CASSERQGNYGYTF. CDR3 DNA: TGCGCCAGCAGCGAACGACAGGGGAACTATGGCTACACCTTC.

Many counts were recorded for this clonotype. This chain links TRBV24-1 with TRBJ1-2; a possible D gene is TRBD1 (5 bases). Trimming shortened V by 4 bases and J by 7 bases, and 12 bases separated the two germline ends. The CDR3 is 13 residues long. CDR1 KGHDR and CDR2 SFDVKD come from the germline V gene. The CDR3 reads CATSDQDSRGYTF. In nucleotides, the CDR3 is TGTGCCACCAGTGACCAAGACAGCCGTGGCTACACCTTC.

At least ten counts were recorded for this clonotype. The genes are TRBV7-8 and TRBJ2-1; 9 nucleotides align to TRBD1. With V trimmed by 5 bases and J by 5 bases, 10 bases remained unmatched. The CDR3 loop spans 16 amino acids. CDR1 and CDR2 from the germline V gene are SGHVS and FQNEAQ. The CDR3 here is CASSATGGLVHNEQFF. The CDR3 bases are TGTGCCAGCAGCGCCACAGGGGGCTTGGTCCACAATGAGCAGTTCTTC.

The genes are TRBV6-5 and TRBJ2-7; no definite D call. V gave up 3 bases and J gave up 4 bases, with 13 bases separating them. Germline CDR1 MNHEY, CDR2 SVGAGI. CDR3 length equals 14 residues. Written as DNA, the CDR3 is TGTGCCAGCAGTTATGACGGGCAGCTGTACGAGCAGTACTTC. Translating gives CASSYDGQLYEQYF.

The J gene is TRBJ1-1, the V gene TRBV13, with TRBD1 matching over 9 bases. The CDR3 sequence is 15 residues long. With 2 bases clipped from V and 4 bases from J, the junction kept 5 bases outside the gene matches. In germline, CDR1 is PRHDT, CDR2 FYEKMQ (reference sequence). The CDR3 loop is CASSLRTGAFTEAFF. Written as DNA, the CDR3 is TGTGCCAGCAGCTTAAGGACAGGGGCTTTCACTGAAGCTTTCTTT.

Comments on this clonotype: Germline and junction disagree at one end, which may indicate a read error. Written as DNA, the CDR3 is TGTGCCAGCAGTTTCTCCAGAATGAACACTCAAGCTTTCTTT. Protein sequence: CASSFSRMNTQAFF. The rearrangement joins TRBV12-3 or TRBV12-4 to TRBJ1-1; D gene uncertain. The CDR3 length is 14 residues.

This clonotype was seen a few times. This chain uses TRBV7-6 with TRBJ1-2; 7 nucleotides line up with TRBD1. Germline lookup yields CDR1 SGHVS and CDR2 FNYEAQ. J lost 6 bases, V lost 1 base, and 5 bases had no gene match. The CDR3 length is 14 residues. The CDR3 DNA follows: TGTGCCAGCAGCTTAGAAGTAGGGGGCAATGGCTACACCTTC. It specifies CASSLEVGGNGYTF.

The genes are TRBV12-3 or TRBV12-4 and TRBJ2-1, with D hard to call. The CDR3 covers 15 residues. V was pared by 0 bases and J by 7 bases, with 13 bases between. CDR3 sequence reads: CASSLASGRLNEQFF. In DNA form, the CDR3 reads TGTGCCAGCAGTTTAGCGTCGGGCCGCCTTAATGAGCAGTTCTTC.

This clonotype was found many times. This chain uses TRBV7-8 with TRBJ2-1, with 12 bases matching TRBD1. The CDR3 extends over 15 amino acids. Germline trimming cut 5 bases from V and 7 bases from J; bases unmatched to any gene: 6. From germline, CDR1 is SGHVS and CDR2 FQNEAQ. For the CDR3, the DNA is TGTGCCAGCAGCCCGGGACAGGGGGCGTGGAATGAGCAGTTCTTC. Its translation is CASSPGQGAWNEQFF.

V usage is TRBV10-3 and J usage is TRBJ2-3; maybe TRBD2 (7 bases). Germline loops: CDR1 ENHRY, CDR2 SYGVKD. V was trimmed by 8 bases and J by 4 bases, leaving 22 bases between them. The CDR3 runs 16 residues. This chain's CDR3 is CAIGALGGGRADTQYF. The CDR3 DNA sequence: TGTGCCATCGGCGCCTTGGGGGGGGGCCGCGCAGATACGCAGTATTTT.

This clonotype showed up just a few times. The chain employs TRBV6-1 and TRBJ2-7; D is unclear. V was cut by 4 bases and J by 1 base, with 8 bases left in between. This CDR3 is 13 amino acids long. Per germline, CDR1 MNHNS and CDR2 SASEGT. The CDR3 DNA is TGTGCCAGCAGTGGTTTGGGGTCCTACGAGCAGTACTTC. This codes for CASSGLGSYEQYF.

This clonotype has a single count. This chain uses TRBV5-1 with TRBJ2-5; 8 bases fit TRBD1. Losses at the gene ends were 3 bases for V and 3 bases for J; bases not matched to a gene: 7. Germline CDR1 SGHRS, CDR2 YFSETQ. The CDR3 covers 15 residues. The CDR3 here is CASSSQGAREETQYF. The CDR3 region has the DNA TGCGCCAGCAGCTCCCAGGGGGCGCGGGAAGAGACCCAGTACTTC.

This clonotype showed up many times. The chain uses TRBV7-2 and TRBJ2-5; 16 positions agree with TRBD2. The CDR3 consists of 17 residues. Trimming took 2 bases from V and 6 from J; bases not matched to a gene: 6. Germline-derived CDR1 and CDR2 are SGHTA and FQGNSA. This CDR3 reads CASSLSGTSGGAKTQYF. The CDR3 DNA sequence: TGTGCCAGCAGCTTATCGGGGACTAGCGGGGGGGCGAAGACCCAGTACTTC. Looking up the rest from reference TRBV7-2 and TRBJ2-5 gives the full variable domain: GAGVSQSPSNKVTEKGKDVELRCDPISGHTALYWYRQSLGQGLEFLIYFQGNSAPDKSGLPSDRFSAERTGGSVSTLTIQRTQQEDSAVYLCASSLSGTSGGAKTQYFGPGTRLLVL.

V is TRBV6-1 and J is TRBJ2-5; D is perhaps TRBD1 (5 bases). Germline CDR1 is MNHNS and CDR2 is SASEGT. This CDR3 contains 14 residues. V dropped 0 bases and J dropped 3 bases, with 8 bases sitting between them. The CDR3 here is CASSEARAEETQYF. CDR3 nucleotide sequence: TGTGCCAGCAGTGAAGCCAGGGCGGAAGAGACCCAGTACTTC.

This clonotype occurred a few times. The chain couples TRBV18 to TRBJ1-2; maybe TRBD1 (6 bases). The CDR3 is 13 amino acids. Trimming removed 0 bases at V and 6 bases at J, with 8 bases between. From germline, CDR1 is KGHSH and CDR2 LQKENI. The CDR3, as DNA: TGTGCCAGCTCACCACCGCCAGGGGATGGCTACACCTTC. Protein product: CASSPPPGDGYTF.

The chain has TRBV12-3 or TRBV12-4 and TRBJ1-2, with D uncertain. The CDR3 runs to 15 residues. V was trimmed by 1 base and J by 0 bases, leaving 9 bases between them. The CDR3 protein is CASSLGAEANYGYTF. CDR3 coding DNA: TGTGCCAGCAGTTTAGGGGCGGAAGCTAACTATGGCTACACCTTC.

Only a few counts were recorded for this clonotype. The chain uses TRBV6-2 or TRBV6-3 and TRBJ1-4; D not certain. The CDR3 consists of 16 residues. V was pared by 0 bases and J by 6 bases, with 14 bases between. Germline V lookup: CDR1 MNHEY, CDR2 SVGEGT. CDR3 protein: CASSYSKGIGHEKLFF. The CDR3 DNA reads as TGTGCCAGCAGTTACTCGAAGGGAATCGGGCATGAAAAACTGTTTTTT.

Points on this clonotype: A read error is possible here, since a much larger clone lies one base away. The CDR3 spells CVSSLGRPTGGADTEAFF. CDR3 nucleotides: TGTGTCAGCAGCTTAGGGAGGCCGACAGGGGGAGCCGACACTGAAGCTTTCTTT. The J gene is TRBJ1-1, the V gene TRBV7-6; 9 bases align to TRBD1. This CDR3 is built from 18 residues. Germline V gene lookup returns CDR1 SGHVS and CDR2 FNYEAQ.

The chain recombines TRBV6-6 with TRBJ2-1, with D possibly being TRBD1 (5 bases). The germline V gene has CDR1 MNHNY and CDR2 SVGAGI (reference sequence). The germline V and J ends were trimmed by 6 bases and 6 bases, with 21 bases remaining between them. The CDR3 extends over 16 amino acids. CDR3 coding DNA: TGTGCCAGCAGCCCCGGGCCCCCCGAAGGGGCCAATGAGCAGTTCTTC. It yields the protein CASSPGPPEGANEQFF.

The chain joins TRBV2 to TRBJ1-2; D not certain. The CDR3 has 15 residues. Germline-derived CDR1 and CDR2 are SNHLY and FYNNEI. The V and J ends lost 3 bases and 0 bases respectively, with 11 bases between them. The CDR3 DNA reads as TGTGCCAGCAGTGAGGTCGGGAGAGCTAACTATGGCTACACCTTC. The encoded protein is CASSEVGRANYGYTF.

The V call is TRBV4-2, the J call TRBJ1-2; 7 bases are a match to TRBD1. Germline CDR1 and CDR2: LGHNA and YNFKEQ. This CDR3 is built from 15 residues. The V and J ends lost 2 bases and 4 bases, in that order; junction bases with no gene match: 7. In DNA form, the CDR3 reads TGTGCCAGCAGCCAACCCCGACAGGGTGGCTATGGCTACACCTTC. As protein: CASSQPRQGGYGYTF.

This clonotype was detected a few times. The CDR3 bases are TGTGCCAGCAGTTCCCGGGACTCGAGGGCCCCTGGTGAGCAGTTCTTC. It translates to CASSSRDSRAPGEQFF. The rearrangement links TRBV6-2 or TRBV6-3 to TRBJ2-1; a possible D gene is TRBD2 (6 bases). With 4 bases removed from V and 9 bases from J, the gap between germline ends came to 22 bases. This CDR3 is built from 16 residues. Germline V CDR1 and CDR2: MNHEY, SVGEGT.

This clonotype showed up just a few times. The junction does not match germline at one end; this may be a read error. The chain uses TRBV19 and TRBJ1-1; TRBD1 matches at 7 bases. Germline-derived CDR1 and CDR2 are LNHDA and SQIVND (reference sequence). This CDR3 has 13 residues. CDR3 protein: CASSKTGDTEAFF. CDR3 DNA sequence: TGCGCCAGCAGCAAAACAGGGGACACTGAAGCTTTCTTT.

A remark on this clonotype: Without the conserved terminal phenylalanine or tryptophan, this CDR3 likely stems from a read error. The rearrangement uses TRBV7-9 and TRBJ1-5; TRBD1 is a possible D gene (5 bases). Germline CDR1 reads SEHNR; CDR2 reads FQNEAQ (reference sequence). V was pared by 4 bases and J by 7 bases, with 11 bases between. The CDR3 length is 13 residues. CDR3 sequence (DNA): TGTGCCAGCAGCTCCGTCGACAGCCAGCCCCAGCATTGT. Residues: CASSSVDSQPQHC.

This clonotype was counted only a few times. The rearrangement joins TRBV11-2 to TRBJ2-4, with D hard to call. The germline V and J ends were trimmed by 6 bases and 5 bases, with 5 bases remaining between them. CDR1 SGHAT and CDR2 FQNNGV come from the germline V gene. The CDR3 has 11 residues. Here the CDR3 reads CASSLQNIQYF. The CDR3 DNA follows: TGTGCCAGCAGTTTACAAAACATTCAGTACTTC. Variable domain in full (rest from reference TRBV11-2 and TRBJ2-4): EAGVAQSPRYKIIEKRQSVAFWCNPISGHATLYWYQQILGQGPKLLIQFQNNGVVDDSQLPKDRFSAERLKGVDSTLKIQPAKLEDSAVYLCASSLQNIQYFGAGTRLSVL.

The chain joins TRBV30 to TRBJ1-1; maybe TRBD1 (6 bases). CDR1 is GTSNPN and CDR2 is SVGIG in the germline V gene (reference sequence). V was shortened by 8 bases and J by 7 bases, with 23 bases between the two germline ends. This CDR3 is 14 amino acids long. The CDR3: CASRRGDRQYEAFF. CDR3 DNA: TGTGCCAGCCGAAGGGGGGACCGCCAATATGAAGCTTTCTTT.

V usage is TRBV6-2 or TRBV6-3 and J usage is TRBJ1-3; 7 positions agree with TRBD1. The CDR3 spans 17 residues. V shed 3 bases, J shed 0 bases, and the junction held 8 bases outside the gene matches. CDR1 and CDR2 from the germline V gene are MNHEY and SVGEGT. CDR3 in DNA: TGTGCCAGCAGTTATAATGGACAGGAACCCTCTGGAAACACCATATATTTT. Protein sequence: CASSYNGQEPSGNTIYF.

As to this clonotype: At one end the junction does not follow the germline gene, possibly because of a read error. The chain is built from TRBV7-7 and TRBJ2-2, with D unclear. This CDR3 has 15 amino acids. The V gene's germline CDR1 is SSHAT and CDR2 FNYEAQ (reference sequence). The DNA for the CDR3 is TGTGCTAGCAGCTTAGATCCGGGGAACACCGGGGAGCTGTTTTTT. Its protein product is CASSLDPGNTGELFF.

The CDR3 sequence: CASNLKRGGQETQYF. The CDR3 bases are TGTGCCAGCAACTTAAAGAGAGGGGGTCAAGAGACCCAGTACTTC. The J gene is TRBJ2-5, the V gene TRBV6-5; D possibly corresponds to TRBD1 (6 bases). V lost 7 bases, J lost 2 bases, and 17 bases lay in between. Germline V CDR1 and CDR2: MNHEY, SVGAGI. CDR3 length: 15 amino acids.

The V call is TRBV24-1, the J call TRBJ2-1; 14 nucleotides align to TRBD2. Per the germline V gene, CDR1 is KGHDR and CDR2 is SFDVKD. V lost 7 bases, J lost 3 bases, and 4 bases stayed unmatched. The CDR3 contains 16 residues. The chain's CDR3 is CATSGTSGGVYNEQFF. Written as DNA, the CDR3 is TGTGCCACCAGCGGGACTAGCGGGGGCGTCTACAATGAGCAGTTCTTC.

In its sample, this clonotype was seen many times. This chain connects TRBV15 to TRBJ1-1; 9 bases map to TRBD1. Germline CDR1 is LNHNV and CDR2 is YYDKDF (reference sequence). The V segment lost 1 base and the J segment 3 bases; nucleotides outside the gene matches: 6. There are 16 residues in the CDR3. CDR3 coding DNA: TGTGCCACCAGCAGAGTGGCGGGACAGGGTTACACTGAAGCTTTCTTT. This sequence encodes CATSRVAGQGYTEAFF.